This entry describes one T cell receptor (beta chain). This entry is derived from a study of blood T cell repertoires in COVID-19. At the level of the study: COVID-19 samples collected from the United States, Italy and Spain covered acute and convalescent phases. From T cells, B-cell-depleted T cells, or PBMCs came the material, which was cDNA or gDNA.

Per the authors' pipeline: Reference gene primers were amplified, and this amplification served to estimate nucleated cell counts. Assay: immunoSEQ multiplex PCR; the TCRdb copy retains only in-frame clones and omits some. V and J calls and clone size are those listed in that table; D and trimming were worked out from the DNA. Among approximately 270,000 clones listed, approximately 86% were seen once. The source material was peripheral blood. This receptor was taken from an older man with acute or convalescent COVID-19.

CDR3 in amino acids: CASSRSSQINEQFF. CDR3 bases: TGTGCCAGCTCACGATCTAGCCAGATCAATGAGCAGTTCTTC. The genes are TRBV18 and TRBJ2-1; a weak D match, TRBD2 (5 bases). V was clipped by 4 bases and J by 6 bases, with 13 bases between them. Germline V lookup: CDR1 KGHSH, CDR2 LQKENI. The CDR3 consists of 14 residues.